This T cell receptor beta chain was captured in a study of cytomegalovirus exposure and HLA in healthy donors. Study results and caveats: Previously analyzed data showed that most TCR beta V segments were productive at a frequency of about 87% or about 30%.

Turning to this clone: Its antigen is unknown.

The CDR3 loop spans 16 amino acids. 60 Vbeta and 13 Jbeta primers were used in PCR. Measured with immunoSEQ multiplex PCR; TCRdb has only the in-frame clones, and not every one. This table holds about 200,000 clones, roughly 85% found once. All donors participated as healthy donors of bone marrow. This receptor was obtained from a man younger than 35 in good health and CMV-seronegative. Sequenced material: PBMCs. The V call is TRBV1, the J call TRBJ2-7; no check of the table's D call, TRBD2, against the DNA was made. TRBV1 counts as a pseudogene. The chain's CDR3 is CTSSQDRTRPSYEQYF. Here the CDR3 DNA reads TGCACCAGCAGCCAAGATAGGACTAGACCCTCCTACGAGCAGTACTTC.